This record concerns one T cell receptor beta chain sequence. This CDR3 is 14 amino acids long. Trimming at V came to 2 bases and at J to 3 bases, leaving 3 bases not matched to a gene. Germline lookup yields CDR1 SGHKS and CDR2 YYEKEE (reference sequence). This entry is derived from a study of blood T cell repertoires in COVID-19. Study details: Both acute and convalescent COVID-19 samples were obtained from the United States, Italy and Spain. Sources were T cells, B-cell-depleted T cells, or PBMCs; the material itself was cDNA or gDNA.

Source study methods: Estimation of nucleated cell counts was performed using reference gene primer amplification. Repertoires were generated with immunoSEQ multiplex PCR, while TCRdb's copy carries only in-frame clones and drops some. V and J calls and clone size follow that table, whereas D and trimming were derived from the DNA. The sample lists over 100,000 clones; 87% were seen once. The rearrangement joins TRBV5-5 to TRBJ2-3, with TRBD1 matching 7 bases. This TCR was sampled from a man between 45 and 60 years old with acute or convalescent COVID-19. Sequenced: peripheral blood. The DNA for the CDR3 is TGTGCCAGCAGCTTCGACAGGGCTACAGATACGCAGTATTTT. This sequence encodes CASSFDRATDTQYF.